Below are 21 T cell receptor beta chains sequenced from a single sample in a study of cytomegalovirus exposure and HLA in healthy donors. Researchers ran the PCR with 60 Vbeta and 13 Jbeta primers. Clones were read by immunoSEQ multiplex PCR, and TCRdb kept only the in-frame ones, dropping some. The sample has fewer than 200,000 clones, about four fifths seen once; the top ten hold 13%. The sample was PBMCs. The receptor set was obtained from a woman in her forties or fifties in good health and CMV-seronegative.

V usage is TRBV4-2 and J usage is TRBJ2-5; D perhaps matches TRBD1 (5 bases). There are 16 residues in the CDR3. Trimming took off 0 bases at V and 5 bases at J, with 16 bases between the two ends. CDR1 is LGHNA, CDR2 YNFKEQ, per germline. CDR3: CASSQDEGAEWETQYF. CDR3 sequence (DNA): TGTGCCAGCAGCCAAGACGAAGGGGCGGAGTGGGAGACCCAGTACTTC.

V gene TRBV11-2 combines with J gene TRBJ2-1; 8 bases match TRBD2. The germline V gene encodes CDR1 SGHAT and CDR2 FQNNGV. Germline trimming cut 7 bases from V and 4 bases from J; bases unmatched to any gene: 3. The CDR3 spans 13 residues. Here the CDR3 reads CASTSGGYNEQFF. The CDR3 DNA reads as TGTGCCAGCACCTCGGGGGGGTACAATGAGCAGTTCTTC.

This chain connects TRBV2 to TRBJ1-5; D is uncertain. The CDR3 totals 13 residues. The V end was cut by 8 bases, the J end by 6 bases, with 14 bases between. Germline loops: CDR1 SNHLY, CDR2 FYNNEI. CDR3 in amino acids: CASARQELQPQHF. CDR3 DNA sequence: TGTGCCAGCGCACGACAAGAGCTTCAGCCCCAGCATTTT.

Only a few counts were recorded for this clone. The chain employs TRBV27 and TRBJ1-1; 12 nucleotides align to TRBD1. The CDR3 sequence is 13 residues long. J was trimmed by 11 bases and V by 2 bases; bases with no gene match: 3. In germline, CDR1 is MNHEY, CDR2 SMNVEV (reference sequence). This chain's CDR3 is CASSLGTGGMAFF. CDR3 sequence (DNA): TGTGCCAGCAGTTTAGGGACAGGGGGCATGGCTTTCTTT.

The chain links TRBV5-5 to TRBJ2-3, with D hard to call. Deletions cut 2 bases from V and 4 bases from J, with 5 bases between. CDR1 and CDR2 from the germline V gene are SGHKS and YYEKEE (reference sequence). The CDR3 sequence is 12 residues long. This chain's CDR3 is CASSFRSDTQYF. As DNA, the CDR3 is TGTGCCAGCAGCTTCAGATCAGATACGCAGTATTTT.

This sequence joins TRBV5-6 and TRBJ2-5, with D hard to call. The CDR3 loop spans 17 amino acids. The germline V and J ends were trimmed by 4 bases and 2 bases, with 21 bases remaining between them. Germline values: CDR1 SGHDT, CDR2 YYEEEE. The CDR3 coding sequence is TGTGCCAGCAGCCAGACTCTGGTTGGCGTTCAGCAAGAGACCCAGTACTTC. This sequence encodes CASSQTLVGVQQETQYF.

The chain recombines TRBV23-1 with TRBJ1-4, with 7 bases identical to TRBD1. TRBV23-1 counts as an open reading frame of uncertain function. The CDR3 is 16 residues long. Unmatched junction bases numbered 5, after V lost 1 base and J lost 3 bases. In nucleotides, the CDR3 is TGCGCCAGCAGTCAATGTCAGGGGGTAGCTAATGAAAAACTGTTTTTT. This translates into CASSQCQGVANEKLFF.

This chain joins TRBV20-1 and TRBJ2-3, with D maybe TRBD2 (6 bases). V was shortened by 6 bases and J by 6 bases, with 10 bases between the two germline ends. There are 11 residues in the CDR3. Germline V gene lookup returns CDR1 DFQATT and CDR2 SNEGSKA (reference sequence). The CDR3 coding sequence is TGCAGTGCCACGGGGGTGGATACGCAGTATTTT. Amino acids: CSATGVDTQYF.

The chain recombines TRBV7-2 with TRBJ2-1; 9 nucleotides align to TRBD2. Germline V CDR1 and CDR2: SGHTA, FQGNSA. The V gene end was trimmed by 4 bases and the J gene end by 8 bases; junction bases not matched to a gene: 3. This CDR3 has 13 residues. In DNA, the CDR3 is TGTGCCAGCAGCTCGGGACTAGCCTATGAGCAGTTCTTC. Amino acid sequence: CASSSGLAYEQFF. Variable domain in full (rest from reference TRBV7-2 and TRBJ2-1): GAGVSQSPSNKVTEKGKDVELRCDPISGHTALYWYRQSLGQGLEFLIYFQGNSAPDKSGLPSDRFSAERTGGSVSTLTIQRTQQEDSAVYLCASSSGLAYEQFFGPGTRLTVL.

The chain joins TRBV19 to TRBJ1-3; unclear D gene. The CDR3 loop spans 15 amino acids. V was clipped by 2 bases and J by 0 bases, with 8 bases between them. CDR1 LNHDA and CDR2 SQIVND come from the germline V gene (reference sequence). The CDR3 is CASSISTTSGNTIYF. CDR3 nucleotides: TGTGCCAGTAGTATAAGTACTACCTCTGGAAACACCATATATTTT. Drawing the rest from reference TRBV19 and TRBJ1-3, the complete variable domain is DGGITQSPKYLFRKEGQNVTLSCEQNLNHDAMYWYRQDPGQGLRLIYYSQIVNDFQKGDIAEGYSVSREKKESFPLTVTSAQKNPTAFYLCASSISTTSGNTIYFGEGSWLTVV.

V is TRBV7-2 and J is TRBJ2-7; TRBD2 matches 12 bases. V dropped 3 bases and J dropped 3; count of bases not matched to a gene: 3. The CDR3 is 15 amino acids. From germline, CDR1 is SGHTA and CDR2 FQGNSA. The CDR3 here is CASSFGTSGLYEQYF. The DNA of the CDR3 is TGTGCCAGCAGCTTTGGGACTAGCGGGCTCTACGAGCAGTACTTC.

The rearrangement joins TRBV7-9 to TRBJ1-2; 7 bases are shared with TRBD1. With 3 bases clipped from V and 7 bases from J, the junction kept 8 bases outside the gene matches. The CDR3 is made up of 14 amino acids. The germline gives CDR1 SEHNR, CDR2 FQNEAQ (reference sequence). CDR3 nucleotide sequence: TGTGCCAGCAGCTTTCAGGGGGGAAATTCTGGCTACACCTTC. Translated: CASSFQGGNSGYTF. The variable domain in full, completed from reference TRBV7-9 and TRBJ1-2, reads DTGVSQNPRHKITKRGQNVTFRCDPISEHNRLYWYRQTLGQGPEFLTYFQNEAQLEKSRLLSDRFSAERPKGSFSTLEIQRTEQGDSAMYLCASSFQGGNSGYTFGSGTRLTVV.

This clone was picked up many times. CDR3 residues: CASSPGQKNTEAFF. The CDR3 nucleotides read TGCGCCAGCAGCCCGGGACAGAAGAACACTGAAGCTTTCTTT. The chain joins TRBV4-3 to TRBJ1-1, with TRBD1 matching over 7 bases. The CDR3 sequence is 14 residues long. Germline-derived CDR1 and CDR2 are LGHNA and YSLEER. Trimming at V came to 4 bases and at J to 1 base, leaving 3 bases not matched to a gene.

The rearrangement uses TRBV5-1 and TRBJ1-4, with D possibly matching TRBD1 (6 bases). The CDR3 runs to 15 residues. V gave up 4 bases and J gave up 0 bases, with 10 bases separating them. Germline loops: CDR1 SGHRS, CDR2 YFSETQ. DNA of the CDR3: TGCGCCAGCAGCACCGGACAGCCAACTAATGAAAAACTGTTTTTT. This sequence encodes CASSTGQPTNEKLFF. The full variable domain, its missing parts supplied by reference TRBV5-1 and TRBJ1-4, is KAGVTQTPRYLIKTRGQQVTLSCSPISGHRSVSWYQQTPGQGLQFLFEYFSETQRNKGNFPGRFSGRQFSNSRSEMNVSTLELGDSALYLCASSTGQPTNEKLFFGSGTQLSVL.

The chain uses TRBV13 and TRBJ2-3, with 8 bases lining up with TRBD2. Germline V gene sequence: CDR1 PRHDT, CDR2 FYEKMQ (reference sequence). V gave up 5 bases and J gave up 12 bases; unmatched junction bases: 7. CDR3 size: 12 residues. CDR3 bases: TGTGCCAGCAGCGCCCCGGGGGGGACCCAGTATTTT. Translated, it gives CASSAPGGTQYF.

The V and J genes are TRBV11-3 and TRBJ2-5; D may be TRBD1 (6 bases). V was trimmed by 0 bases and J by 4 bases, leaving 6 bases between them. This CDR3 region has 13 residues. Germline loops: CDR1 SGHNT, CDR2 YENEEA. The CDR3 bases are TGTGCCAGCAGCTTAGACAGGGGAGAGACCCAGTACTTC. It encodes CASSLDRGETQYF.

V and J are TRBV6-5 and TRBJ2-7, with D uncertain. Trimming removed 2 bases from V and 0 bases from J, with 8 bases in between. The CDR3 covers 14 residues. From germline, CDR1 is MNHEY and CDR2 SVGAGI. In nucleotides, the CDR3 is TGTGCCAGCAGTTACCGAGCAGGCTCCTACGAGCAGTACTTC. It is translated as CASSYRAGSYEQYF.

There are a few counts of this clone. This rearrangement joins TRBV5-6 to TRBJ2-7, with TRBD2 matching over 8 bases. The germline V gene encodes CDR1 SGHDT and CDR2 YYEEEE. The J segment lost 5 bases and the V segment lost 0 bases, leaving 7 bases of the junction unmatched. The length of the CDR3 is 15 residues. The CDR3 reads CASSLGSSGFHEQYF. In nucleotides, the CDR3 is TGTGCCAGCAGCTTGGGCTCTAGCGGGTTCCACGAGCAGTACTTC.

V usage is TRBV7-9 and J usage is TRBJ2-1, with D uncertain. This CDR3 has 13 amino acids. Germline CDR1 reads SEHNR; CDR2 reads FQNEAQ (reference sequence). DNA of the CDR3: TGTTCCTCTACGCACACGGGTGTTAGTGAGCAGTTCTTC. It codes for CSSTHTGVSEQFF.

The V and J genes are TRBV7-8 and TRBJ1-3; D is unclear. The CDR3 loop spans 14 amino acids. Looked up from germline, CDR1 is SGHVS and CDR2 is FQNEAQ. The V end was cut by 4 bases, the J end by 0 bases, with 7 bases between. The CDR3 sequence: CASSSYLSGNTIYF. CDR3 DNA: TGTGCCAGCAGCTCGTATCTCTCTGGAAACACCATATATTTT.

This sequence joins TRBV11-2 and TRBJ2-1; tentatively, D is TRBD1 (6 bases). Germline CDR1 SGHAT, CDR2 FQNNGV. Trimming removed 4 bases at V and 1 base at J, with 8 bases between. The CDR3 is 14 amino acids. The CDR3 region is CASSSRGSYNEQFF. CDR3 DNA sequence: TGTGCCAGCAGCTCGAGGGGGTCCTACAATGAGCAGTTCTTC.